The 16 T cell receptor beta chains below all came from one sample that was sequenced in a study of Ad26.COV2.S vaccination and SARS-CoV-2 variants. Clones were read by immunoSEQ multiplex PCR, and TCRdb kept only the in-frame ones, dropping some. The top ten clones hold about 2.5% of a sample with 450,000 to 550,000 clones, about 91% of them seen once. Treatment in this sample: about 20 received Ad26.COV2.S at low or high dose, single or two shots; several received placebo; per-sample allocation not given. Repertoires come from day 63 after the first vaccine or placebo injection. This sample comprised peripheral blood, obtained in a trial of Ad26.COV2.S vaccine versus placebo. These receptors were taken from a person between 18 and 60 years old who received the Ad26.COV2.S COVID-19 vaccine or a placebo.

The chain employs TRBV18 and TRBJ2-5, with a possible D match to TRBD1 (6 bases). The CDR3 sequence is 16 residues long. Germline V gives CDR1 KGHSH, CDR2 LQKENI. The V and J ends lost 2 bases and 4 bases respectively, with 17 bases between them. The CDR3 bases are TGTGCCAGCTCACCAGGGGGCAGCGTATTATTAGAGACCCAGTACTTC. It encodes CASSPGGSVLLETQYF.

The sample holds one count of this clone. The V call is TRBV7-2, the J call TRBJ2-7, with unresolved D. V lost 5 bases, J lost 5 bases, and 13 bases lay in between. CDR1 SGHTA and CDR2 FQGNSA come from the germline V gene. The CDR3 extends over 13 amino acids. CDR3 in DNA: TGTGCCAGCAGCCCAGAGCTCAAGAACGAGCAGTACTTC. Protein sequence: CASSPELKNEQYF.

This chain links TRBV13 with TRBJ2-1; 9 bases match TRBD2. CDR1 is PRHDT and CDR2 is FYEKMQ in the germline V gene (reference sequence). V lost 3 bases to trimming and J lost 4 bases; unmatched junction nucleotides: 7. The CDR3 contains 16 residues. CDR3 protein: CASSFLSGRKYNEQFF. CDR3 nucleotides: TGTGCCAGCAGCTTTCTTAGCGGGAGAAAGTACAATGAGCAGTTCTTC. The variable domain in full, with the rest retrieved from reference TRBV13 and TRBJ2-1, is AAGVIQSPRHLIKEKRETATLKCYPIPRHDTVYWYQQGPGQDPQFLISFYEKMQSDKGSIPDRFSAQQFSDYHSELNMSSLELGDSALYFCASSFLSGRKYNEQFFGPGTRLTVL.

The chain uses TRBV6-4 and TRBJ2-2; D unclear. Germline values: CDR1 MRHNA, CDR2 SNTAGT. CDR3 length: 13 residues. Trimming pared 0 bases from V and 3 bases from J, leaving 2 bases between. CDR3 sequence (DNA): TGTGCCAGCAGTGACTCGGACACCGGGGAGCTGTTTTTT. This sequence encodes CASSDSDTGELFF.

CDR3 protein: CASSLGGVEQFF. Here the CDR3 DNA reads TGTGCCAGCAGTTTGGGCGGGGTCGAGCAGTTCTTC. The rearrangement links TRBV2 to TRBJ2-1, with D possibly matching TRBD2 (6 bases). The CDR3 runs to 12 residues. Deletions cut 5 bases from V and 10 bases from J, with 12 bases between. Germline V CDR1 and CDR2: SNHLY, FYNNEI.

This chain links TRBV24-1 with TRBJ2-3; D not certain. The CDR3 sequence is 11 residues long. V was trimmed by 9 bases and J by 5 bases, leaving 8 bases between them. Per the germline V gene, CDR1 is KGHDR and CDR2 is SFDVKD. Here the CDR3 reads CATSQEDTQYF. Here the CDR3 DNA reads TGTGCCACCTCCCAGGAAGATACGCAGTATTTT.

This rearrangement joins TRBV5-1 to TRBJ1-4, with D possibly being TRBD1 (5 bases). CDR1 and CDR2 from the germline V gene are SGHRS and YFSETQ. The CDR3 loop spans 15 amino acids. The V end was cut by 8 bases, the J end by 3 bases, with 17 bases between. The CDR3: CASSKMGRANEKLFF. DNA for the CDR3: TGCGCCAGTTCGAAGATGGGCAGGGCTAATGAAAAACTGTTTTTT.

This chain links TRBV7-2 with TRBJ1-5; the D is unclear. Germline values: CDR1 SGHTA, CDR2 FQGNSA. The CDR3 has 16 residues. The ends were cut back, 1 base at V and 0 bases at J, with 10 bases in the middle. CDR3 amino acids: CASSLGSAYSNQPQHF. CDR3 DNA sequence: TGTGCCAGCAGCTTAGGGTCAGCTTATAGCAATCAGCCCCAGCATTTT.

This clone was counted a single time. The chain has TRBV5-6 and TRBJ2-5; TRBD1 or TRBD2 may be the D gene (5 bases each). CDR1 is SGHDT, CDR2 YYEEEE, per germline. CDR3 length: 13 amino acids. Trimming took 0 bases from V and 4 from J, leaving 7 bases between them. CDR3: CASSLERGETQYF. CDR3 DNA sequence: TGTGCCAGCAGCTTGGAGAGGGGAGAGACCCAGTACTTC.

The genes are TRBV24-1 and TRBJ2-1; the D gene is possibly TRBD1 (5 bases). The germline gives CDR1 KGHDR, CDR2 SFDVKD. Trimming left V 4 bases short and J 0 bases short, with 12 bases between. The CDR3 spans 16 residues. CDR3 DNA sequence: TGTGCCACCAGTGACCCTAGGGGCAGCTCCTACAATGAGCAGTTCTTC. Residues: CATSDPRGSSYNEQFF.

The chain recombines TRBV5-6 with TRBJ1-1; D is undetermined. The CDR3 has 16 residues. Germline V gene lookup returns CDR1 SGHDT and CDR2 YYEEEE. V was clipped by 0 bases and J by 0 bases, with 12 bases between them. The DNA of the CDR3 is TGTGCCAGCAGCTTGGATCTGGGTCCCATGAACACTGAAGCTTTCTTT. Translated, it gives CASSLDLGPMNTEAFF.

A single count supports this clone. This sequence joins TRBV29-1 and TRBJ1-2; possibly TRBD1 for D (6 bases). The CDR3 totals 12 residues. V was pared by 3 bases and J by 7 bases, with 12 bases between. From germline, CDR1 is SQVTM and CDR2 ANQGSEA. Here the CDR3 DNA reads TGCAGCGTTGATGGGGGCTCCTCTGGCTACACCTTC. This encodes CSVDGGSSGYTF.

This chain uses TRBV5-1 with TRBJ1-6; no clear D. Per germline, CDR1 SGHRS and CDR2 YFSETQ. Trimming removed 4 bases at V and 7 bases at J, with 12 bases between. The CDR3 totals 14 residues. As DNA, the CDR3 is TGCGCCAGCAGCCTAGGAGAACTAAATTCACCCCTCCACTTT. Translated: CASSLGELNSPLHF. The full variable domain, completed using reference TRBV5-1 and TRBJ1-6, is KAGVTQTPRYLIKTRGQQVTLSCSPISGHRSVSWYQQTPGQGLQFLFEYFSETQRNKGNFPGRFSGRQFSNSRSEMNVSTLELGDSALYLCASSLGELNSPLHFGNGTRLTVT.

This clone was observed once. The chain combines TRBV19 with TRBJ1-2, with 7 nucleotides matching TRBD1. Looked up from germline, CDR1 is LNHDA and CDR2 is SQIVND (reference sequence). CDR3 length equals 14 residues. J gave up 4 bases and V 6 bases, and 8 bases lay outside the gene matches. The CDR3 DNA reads TGTGCCAGTAGGAGAGGGACAGACCTCTATGGCTACACCTTC. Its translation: CASRRGTDLYGYTF.

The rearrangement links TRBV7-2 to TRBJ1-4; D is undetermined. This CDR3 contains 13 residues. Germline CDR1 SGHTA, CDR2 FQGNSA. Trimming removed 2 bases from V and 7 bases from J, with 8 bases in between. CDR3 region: CASSLMTGEKLFF. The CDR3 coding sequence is TGTGCCAGCAGCTTAATGACGGGTGAAAAACTGTTTTTT. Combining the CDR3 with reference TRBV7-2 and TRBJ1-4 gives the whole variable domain GAGVSQSPSNKVTEKGKDVELRCDPISGHTALYWYRQSLGQGLEFLIYFQGNSAPDKSGLPSDRFSAERTGGSVSTLTIQRTQQEDSAVYLCASSLMTGEKLFFGSGTQLSVL.

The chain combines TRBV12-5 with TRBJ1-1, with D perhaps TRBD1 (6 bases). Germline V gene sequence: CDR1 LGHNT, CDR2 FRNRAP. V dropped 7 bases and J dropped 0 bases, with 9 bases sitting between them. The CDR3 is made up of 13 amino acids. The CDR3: CASARQVNTEAFF. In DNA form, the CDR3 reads TGTGCTAGTGCCCGACAGGTGAACACTGAAGCTTTCTTT.